What follows describes a single T cell receptor (beta chain). The assay was immunoSEQ multiplex PCR, and TCRdb's table has in-frame clones only and misses some. The sample yields roughly 90,000 clones, 70% to 90% seen once. Unmatched junction bases numbered 4, after V lost 3 bases and J lost 7 bases. CDR1 is LGHNA, CDR2 YSLEER, per germline. The CDR3 loop spans 14 amino acids. This sample was included in a study of blood T cell repertoires in COVID-19. Study as a whole: PBMCs, B-cell-depleted T cells, or T cells provided the cDNA or gDNA that made up the material.

The TCR originated in a man in his forties or fifties with acute or convalescent COVID-19. The V gene is TRBV4-3, the J gene TRBJ2-4, with 9 bases that match TRBD2. The sequenced material came from peripheral blood. The CDR3 DNA reads as TGCGCCAGCAGCCAGGGACTAGCTTCGAACATTCAGTACTTC. It is translated as CASSQGLASNIQYF.